A single T cell receptor beta chain is shown here with its context. The data are from a study of blood T cell repertoires in COVID-19. This table comes from immunoSEQ multiplex PCR, and its TCRdb copy is limited to in-frame clones, with some not included. The sample records some 290,000 clones, 75% to 90% being singletons. The junction had 3 bases not matched to a gene; V was cut back by 4 bases and J by 6 bases. Germline CDR1 LNHDA, CDR2 SQIVND (reference sequence). The CDR3 spans 15 residues. The source material was peripheral blood. V gene TRBV19 combines with J gene TRBJ2-5; 15 nucleotides align to TRBD2. This TCR was sampled from a woman in her 30s with COVID-19, enrolled during active disease. CDR3 sequence (DNA): TGTGCCAGTAGTACCGGGACTAGCGGGAGGCAGACCCAGTACTTC. It yields the protein CASSTGTSGRQTQYF.